These 2 T cell receptor beta chains originate from one sample sequenced in a study of patients and donors after allogeneic stem cell transplantation. MiXCR, run by TCRdb on the RT-PCR reads, gives a single entry per CDR3 protein. Here the sample spans 390,000 or so distinct CDR3 sequences, around 15% being singletons. Sequencing used blood, either unsorted or a sorted T cell fraction (not recorded which). The receptors originated from a human donor who was either an allogeneic HSCT recipient or a stem cell or donor lymphocyte infusion donor (not recorded which). It is not recorded whose cells these are; they may come from a transplant donor.

This clonotype occurred many times. The CDR3 loop reads CASSSGTSIEQFF. The CDR3 DNA reads as TGTGCCAGCAGCTCCGGGACCTCCATAGAGCAGTTCTTC. The chain has TRBV4-2 and TRBJ2-1; D is tentatively TRBD1 or TRBD2 (5 bases each). The germline V and J ends were trimmed by 5 bases and 10 bases, with 15 bases remaining between them. CDR3 length: 13 residues. Germline values: CDR1 LGHNA, CDR2 YNFKEQ.

The chain combines TRBV20-1 with TRBJ1-1; 7 positions agree with TRBD1. There are 12 residues in the CDR3. With V trimmed by 5 bases and J by 7 bases, 7 bases remained unmatched. Germline V CDR1 and CDR2: DFQATT, SNEGSKA (reference sequence). CDR3 bases: TGCAGTGCTGGATTCGGACAGGTTGAAGCTTTCTTT. Protein sequence: CSAGFGQVEAFF.